One and the same sample provided the 19 T cell receptor beta chains below, sequenced in a study of blood T cell repertoires in COVID-19 (dated by TCRdb to the early 2020s). Receptors were amplified or captured by the immunoSEQ multiplex PCR assay. This is the immuneACCESS table as TCRdb keeps it, with only in-frame sequences that have V and J called. A part of the clones is gone; compared with another copy, unresolved V genes explain less than half, and the rest is unexplained. The sample table shows 63,000 or so clones, and approximately 82% are seen once. Of the sample, about 16% is held by the ten largest clones. The sequencing sample was made of peripheral blood. These receptors were collected from a man aged 80 or over with active COVID-19.

The chain has TRBV3-1 (or the pseudogene TRBV3-2) and TRBJ2-3; TRBD2 is a possible D gene (6 bases). The CDR3 is 16 residues long. CDR1 LGHDT and CDR2 YNNKEL come from the germline V gene (reference sequence). V was clipped by 1 base and J by 2 bases, with 13 bases between them. The DNA for the CDR3 is TGTGCCAGCAGCCAAGCCTCCCGGGGGTACACAGATACGCAGTATTTT. It translates to CASSQASRGYTDTQYF.

The genes are TRBV25-1 and TRBJ1-1, with TRBD1 matching 7 bases. Germline trimming cut 5 bases from V and 7 bases from J; bases unmatched to any gene: 1. The CDR3 runs 11 residues. Per germline, CDR1 MGHDK and CDR2 SYGVNS. The DNA of the CDR3 is TGTGCCAGCAGTACAGGGGTTGAAGCTTTCTTT. It yields the protein CASSTGVEAFF.

This chain links TRBV2 with TRBJ1-5, with 8 bases that match TRBD1. This CDR3 spans 15 amino acids. In germline, CDR1 is SNHLY, CDR2 FYNNEI. Trimming cost V 5 bases and J 2 bases; bases outside gene matches: 5. The CDR3 coding sequence is TGTGCCAGCAGTTTTACGGACAGGGGCAATCAGCCCCAGCATTTT. As protein: CASSFTDRGNQPQHF.

This clone was found once. The gene calls are TRBV7-2 and TRBJ1-4; maybe TRBD1 (5 bases). The CDR3 runs 16 residues. V shed 5 bases and J shed 0 bases, with 13 bases lying between them. Germline V gene data show CDR1 as SGHTA and CDR2 as FQGNSA. The CDR3 spells CASSPRGSATNEKLFF. The DNA of the CDR3 is TGTGCCAGCAGCCCCCGGGGGAGTGCAACTAATGAAAAACTGTTTTTT.

V usage is TRBV9 and J usage is TRBJ2-5, with 10 bases fitting TRBD2. The CDR3 contains 18 residues. Germline trimming cut 3 bases from V and 2 bases from J; bases unmatched to any gene: 13. CDR1 SGDLS and CDR2 YYNGEE come from the germline V gene. CDR3 residues: CASSADDKGLAKQETQYF. CDR3 nucleotide sequence: TGTGCCAGCAGCGCGGACGATAAGGGACTAGCGAAGCAAGAGACCCAGTACTTC. Variable domain in full (rest from reference TRBV9 and TRBJ2-5): DSGVTQTPKHLITATGQRVTLRCSPRSGDLSVYWYQQSLDQGLQFLIQYYNGEERAKGNILERFSAQQFPDLHSELNLSSLELGDSALYFCASSADDKGLAKQETQYFGPGTRLLVL.

In its sample, this clone ranks as medium-sized (0.01 to 0.1%). This chain uses TRBV4-3 with TRBJ1-1, with 7 bases fitting TRBD1. CDR3 length: 14 amino acids. With V trimmed by 0 bases and J by 7 bases, 5 bases remained unmatched. In germline, CDR1 is LGHNA, CDR2 YSLEER. The CDR3 loop is CASSQDRAGGEAFF. The CDR3 region has the DNA TGCGCCAGCAGCCAAGATCGGGCAGGGGGTGAAGCTTTCTTT.

The chain has TRBV24-1 and TRBJ2-6, with D perhaps matching TRBD1 (6 bases). The CDR3 contains 16 residues. Germline CDR1 reads KGHDR; CDR2 reads SFDVKD. The V end lost 4 bases, the J end lost 1 base, and 10 bases lay between the germline ends. The CDR3 reads CATSDYTGSGANVLTF. The CDR3 region has the DNA TGTGCCACCAGTGACTACACAGGGTCTGGGGCCAACGTCCTGACTTTC.

This chain connects TRBV28 to TRBJ1-2, with D perhaps TRBD1 (6 bases). Germline V gene lookup returns CDR1 MDHEN and CDR2 SYDVKM. The ends were cut back, 11 bases at V and 3 bases at J, with 22 bases in the middle. This CDR3 region has 15 residues. Here the CDR3 reads CAARSGQTNHYGYTF. Written as DNA, the CDR3 is TGTGCCGCCCGTTCCGGACAGACTAACCACTATGGCTACACCTTC.

This chain joins TRBV9 and TRBJ2-2; D gene unclear. With 0 bases removed from V and 1 base from J, the gap between germline ends came to 10 bases. Germline-derived CDR1 and CDR2 are SGDLS and YYNGEE. This CDR3 comprises 16 residues. CDR3 residues: CASSVAPLGNTGELFF. Written as DNA, the CDR3 is TGTGCCAGCAGCGTAGCACCTCTAGGGAACACCGGGGAGCTGTTTTTT.

This clone showed up just once. The V call is TRBV19, the J call TRBJ2-7; 7 bases line up with TRBD1. The CDR3 spans 15 residues. CDR1 LNHDA and CDR2 SQIVND come from the germline V gene (reference sequence). V trimming: 5 bases; J trimming: 3 bases; junction bases outside the gene matches: 10. For the CDR3, the DNA is TGTGCCAGTAGTCTGGTGGCGACAGGGTACTACGAGCAGTACTTC. Protein product: CASSLVATGYYEQYF. Complete variable domain (other parts from reference TRBV19 and TRBJ2-7): DGGITQSPKYLFRKEGQNVTLSCEQNLNHDAMYWYRQDPGQGLRLIYYSQIVNDFQKGDIAEGYSVSREKKESFPLTVTSAQKNPTAFYLCASSLVATGYYEQYFGPGTRLTVT.

This chain uses TRBV28 with TRBJ1-1, with a tentative D call TRBD1 (6 bases). CDR1 is MDHEN and CDR2 is SYDVKM in the germline V gene. V lost 5 bases, J lost 4 bases, and 17 bases lay in between. This CDR3 is 15 amino acids long. CDR3 nucleotides: TGTGCCAGCAGTCTCAGCAGGGGCCGGGGCACTGAAGCTTTCTTT. Translating gives CASSLSRGRGTEAFF.

V is TRBV7-2 and J is TRBJ2-7; D not resolved. This CDR3 comprises 16 residues. In germline, CDR1 is SGHTA, CDR2 FQGNSA. Trimming shortened V by 2 bases and J by 0 bases, and 14 bases separated the two germline ends. The CDR3 sequence is CASSLQASLSSYEQYF. CDR3 bases: TGTGCCAGCAGCTTACAGGCCTCACTCAGCTCCTACGAGCAGTACTTC.

This chain links TRBV27 with TRBJ1-2; TRBD1 is a possible D gene (6 bases). This CDR3 comprises 16 residues. Germline lookup yields CDR1 MNHEY and CDR2 SMNVEV (reference sequence). V lost 3 bases to trimming and J lost 0 bases, with 14 bases between them. This CDR3 is CASSFEQGKANYGYTF. Here the CDR3 DNA reads TGTGCCAGCAGTTTCGAACAGGGTAAAGCTAACTATGGCTACACCTTC.

CDR3 nucleotides: TGTGCCAGCTCACCCGCGACGAGCGGGAGGAACACCGGGGAGCTGTTTTTT. Protein product: CASSPATSGRNTGELFF. V usage is TRBV18 and J usage is TRBJ2-2; TRBD2 agrees at 8 bases. V lost 3 bases to trimming and J lost 1 base; unmatched junction nucleotides: 7. Germline CDR1 KGHSH, CDR2 LQKENI. CDR3 size: 17 residues. Full variable domain (missing parts from reference TRBV18 and TRBJ2-2): NAGVMQNPRHLVRRRGQEARLRCSPMKGHSHVYWYRQLPEEGLKFMVYLQKENIIDESGMPKERFSAEFPKEGPSILRIQQVVRGDSAAYFCASSPATSGRNTGELFFGEGSRLTVL.

The gene calls are TRBV19 and TRBJ2-2; 8 bases fit TRBD2. CDR3 length: 17 residues. Germline CDR1 is LNHDA and CDR2 is SQIVND (reference sequence). V lost 3 bases and J lost 4; bases outside the gene matches: 10. This chain's CDR3 is CASSIFGSGGGTGELFF. DNA of the CDR3: TGTGCCAGTAGTATTTTTGGGAGCGGGGGAGGCACCGGGGAGCTGTTTTTT.

This clone has just one count. This chain connects TRBV3-1 (or the pseudogene TRBV3-2) to TRBJ2-3; D ambiguous. Trimming shortened V by 6 bases and J by 3 bases, and 16 bases separated the two germline ends. The CDR3 extends over 15 amino acids. CDR1 is LGHDT, CDR2 YNNKEL, per germline (reference sequence). The CDR3 sequence is CASSLSRGQTDTQYF. CDR3 bases: TGTGCCAGCAGTCTTTCTCGTGGGCAGACAGATACGCAGTATTTT.

V is TRBV14 and J is TRBJ1-2; no clear D gene. Germline CDR1 SGHDN, CDR2 FVKESK. V was shortened by 8 bases and J by 4 bases, with 14 bases between the two germline ends. This CDR3 has 13 residues. The CDR3 DNA reads TGTGCCAGCTCGGTGGGCAGTCGCTATGGCTACACCTTC. Its translation is CASSVGSRYGYTF.

The rearrangement links TRBV27 to TRBJ2-1; 11 bases align to TRBD2. CDR3 size: 15 residues. V shed 6 bases, J shed 6 bases, and the junction held 7 bases outside the gene matches. Germline V gene data show CDR1 as MNHEY and CDR2 as SMNVEV (reference sequence). The CDR3 DNA follows: TGTGCCAGCAGCCCCGGGACTAGCGGTATCAATGAGCAGTTCTTC. Its protein is CASSPGTSGINEQFF.

Here the CDR3 DNA reads TGCGCCAGCAGCCGGGACAGCGTCTCTTTTAATTCACCCCTCCACTTT. Its translation: CASSRDSVSFNSPLHF. The rearrangement joins TRBV4-1 to TRBJ1-6, with 7 bases that match TRBD1. CDR3 length: 16 residues. Trimming at V came to 4 bases and at J to 6 bases, leaving 9 bases not matched to a gene. Germline lookup yields CDR1 MGHRA and CDR2 YSYEKL.